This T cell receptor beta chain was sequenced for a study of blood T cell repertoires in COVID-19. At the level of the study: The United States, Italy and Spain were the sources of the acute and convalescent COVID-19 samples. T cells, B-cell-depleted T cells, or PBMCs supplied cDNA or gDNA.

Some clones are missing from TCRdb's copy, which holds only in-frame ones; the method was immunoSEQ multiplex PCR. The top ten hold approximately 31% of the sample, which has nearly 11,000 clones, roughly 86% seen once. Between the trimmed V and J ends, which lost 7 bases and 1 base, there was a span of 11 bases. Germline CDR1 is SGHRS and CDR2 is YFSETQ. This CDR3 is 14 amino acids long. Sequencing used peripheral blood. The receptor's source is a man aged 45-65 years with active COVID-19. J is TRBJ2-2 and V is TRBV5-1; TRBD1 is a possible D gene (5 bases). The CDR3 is CASQDIKNTGELFF. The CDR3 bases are TGCGCCAGCCAGGACATAAAGAACACCGGGGAGCTGTTTTTT.